Sequencing of this TCR beta chain was carried out in a study of shared T cell receptors in the human thymus. Data came from immunoSEQ multiplex PCR; TCRdb stores just in-frame clones and leaves some out. The sample contains approximately 760,000 clones, approximately 83% of which appear only once. This CDR3 has 13 residues. Unmatched junction bases numbered 9, after V lost 0 bases and J lost 16 bases. Germline CDR1 is LGHNA and CDR2 is YNFKEQ. The same data also contributed to another study, on human thymus T cells.

The source material was thymocytes. This chain links TRBV4-2 with TRBJ1-5; TRBD1 matches at 7 bases. The sequence was obtained from a girl in the first two years of life with a congenital heart defect. CDR3 in amino acids: CASSQDRGQFNHF. The CDR3 DNA reads as TGTGCCAGCAGCCAAGATCGGGGACAGTTTAACCATTTT.